The text below deals with one T cell receptor (beta chain). The target antigen is unknown. The sample comes from a study of T cell responses to AZD1222 COVID-19 vaccine. Points from the study as a whole: White British ancestry dominated among donors, who included more females, and clonal diversity was possibly underestimated.

The J segment lost 0 bases and the V segment lost 4 bases, leaving 12 bases of the junction unmatched. The germline CDR1 and CDR2 sequences are SQVTM and ANQGSEA. This CDR3 has 16 residues. Method: immunoSEQ multiplex PCR; TCRdb's copy keeps in-frame clones and lacks some. The data contain under 150,000 clones, around 89% of them singletons. This sequence joins TRBV29-1 and TRBJ2-7; 7 positions agree with TRBD2. This sample comprised peripheral blood, obtained on day 0 of AZD1222 vaccination. The receptor's source is an adult in good health. CDR3 nucleotide sequence: TGCAGCGTTGGAGGTTCGGGGGGTTTGTTCTCCTACGAGCAGTACTTC. This encodes CSVGGSGGLFSYEQYF.